This T cell receptor beta chain comes out of a study of T cell responses to AZD1222 COVID-19 vaccine. Measured with immunoSEQ multiplex PCR; TCRdb has only the in-frame clones, and not every one. The repertoire holds approximately 80,000 clones, with roughly 87% as singletons. This receptor was obtained from an adult in good health. The sample consisted of peripheral blood, taken on day 0 of MenACWY control vaccination.

The CDR3 nucleotides are TGCGCCAGCAGCTTGGTTTGGGGGGCGAGCTCTGGGGCCAACGTCCTGACTTTC. Its protein is CASSLVWGASSGANVLTF. The genes are TRBV5-1 and TRBJ2-6; D possibly matches TRBD1 or TRBD2 (6 bases each). Germline CDR1 is SGHRS and CDR2 is YFSETQ. Trimming left V 0 bases short and J 0 bases short, with 13 bases between. This CDR3 contains 18 residues.